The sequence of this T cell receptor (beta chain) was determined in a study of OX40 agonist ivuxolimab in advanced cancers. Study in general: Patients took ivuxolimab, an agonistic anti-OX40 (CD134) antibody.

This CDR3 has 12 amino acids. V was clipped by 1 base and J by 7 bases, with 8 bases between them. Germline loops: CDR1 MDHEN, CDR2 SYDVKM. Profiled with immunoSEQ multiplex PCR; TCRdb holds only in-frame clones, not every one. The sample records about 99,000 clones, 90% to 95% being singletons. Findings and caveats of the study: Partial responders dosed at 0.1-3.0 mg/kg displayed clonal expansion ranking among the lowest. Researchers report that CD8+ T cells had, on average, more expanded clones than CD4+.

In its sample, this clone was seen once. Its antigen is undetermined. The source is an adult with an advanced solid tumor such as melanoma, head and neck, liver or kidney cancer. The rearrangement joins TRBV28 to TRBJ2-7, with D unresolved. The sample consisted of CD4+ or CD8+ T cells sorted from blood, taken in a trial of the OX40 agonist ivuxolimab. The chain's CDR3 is CASSLFPREQYF. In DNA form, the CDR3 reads TGTGCCAGCAGTTTATTTCCTCGGGAGCAGTACTTC.